This T cell receptor (beta chain) is from a study of T-cell memory formation after mild COVID-19. Germline assignment: CDR1 LGHNA and CDR2 YNFKEQ. V lost 0 bases to trimming and J lost 2 bases, with 9 bases between them. This CDR3 has 15 amino acids. TCRdb independently ran MiXCR on the 5' RACE reads; one entry per CDR3 protein. The sample records 450,000 to 650,000 distinct CDR3 sequences, more than 15% being singletons. The clonotype originates from an adult woman who had mild COVID-19 (a few samples of this study predate the infection). Cell type and time point are not known. The chain joins TRBV4-2 to TRBJ2-3; D unresolved. Sequencing was performed on PBMCs or a T cell subset sorted from them (not recorded which). The CDR3 DNA reads TGTGCCAGCAGCCAAGATCCGGATTCCACAGATACGCAGTATTTT. Residues: CASSQDPDSTDTQYF.